One sample yielded the 10 T cell receptor beta chains listed below, sequenced in a study of radiotherapy plus CTLA-4 blockade in lung cancer. Assay: immunoSEQ multiplex PCR; the TCRdb copy retains only in-frame clones and omits some. The sample includes about 98,000 clones, roughly four fifths seen only once; the top ten take 3.4%. The material was peripheral blood, obtained from a patient treated with radiotherapy plus ipilimumab. These receptors all come from a human donor with non-small cell lung cancer who had a partial response to radiotherapy plus ipilimumab.

The rearrangement uses TRBV7-8 and TRBJ1-2, with TRBD1 matching 9 bases. CDR1 is SGHVS and CDR2 is FQNEAQ in the germline V gene. After removal of 1 base from V and 3 bases from J, the junction contained 3 bases not matched to a gene. This CDR3 is built from 15 residues. CDR3: CASSLDRGLDYGYTF. CDR3 in DNA: TGTGCCAGCAGCTTAGACAGGGGGCTAGACTATGGCTACACCTTC. The full variable domain, completed using reference TRBV7-8 and TRBJ1-2, is GAGVSQSPRYKVAKRGQDVALRCDPISGHVSLFWYQQALGQGPEFLTYFQNEAQLDKSGLPSDRFFAERPEGSVSTLKIQRTQQEDSAVYLCASSLDRGLDYGYTFGSGTRLTVV.

The chain combines TRBV30 with TRBJ2-7, with TRBD1 identical over 7 bases. Looked up from germline, CDR1 is GTSNPN and CDR2 is SVGIG (reference sequence). The CDR3 covers 13 residues. With V trimmed by 2 bases and J by 4 bases, 5 bases remained unmatched. The CDR3 is CAWSRQGKYEQYF. The CDR3 region has the DNA TGTGCCTGGAGTAGACAGGGTAAGTACGAGCAGTACTTC.

The chain uses TRBV10-3 and TRBJ2-3; D is perhaps TRBD2 (6 bases). Germline V gives CDR1 ENHRY, CDR2 SYGVKD. This CDR3 contains 16 residues. Trimming took off 7 bases at V and 1 base at J, with 18 bases between the two ends. In DNA, the CDR3 is TGTGCCATCAAGGCCCTAGGGGAGCGGGGCACAGATACGCAGTATTTT. Protein sequence: CAIKALGERGTDTQYF.

The V and J genes are TRBV6-4 and TRBJ1-2, with D possibly matching TRBD1 (5 bases). CDR3 length: 15 residues. Germline V lookup: CDR1 MRHNA, CDR2 SNTAGT. The V gene lost 3 bases and the J gene lost 0 bases, with 11 bases spanning the gap. The CDR3: CASSERGEANYGYTF. The CDR3 nucleotides are TGTGCCAGCAGTGAACGGGGGGAAGCTAACTATGGCTACACCTTC.

The chain is built from TRBV27 and TRBJ2-3; TRBD2 matches at 8 bases. This CDR3 has 13 amino acids. V lost 6 bases to trimming and J lost 10 bases; unmatched junction nucleotides: 9. From germline, CDR1 is MNHEY and CDR2 SMNVEV (reference sequence). CDR3 coding DNA: TGTGCCAGCAGGGTAGCGGGATCGGATGCGCAGTATTTT. It encodes CASRVAGSDAQYF.

In this sample, this clone turned up once. The rearrangement uses TRBV5-1 and TRBJ2-3, with D tentatively TRBD2 (5 bases). The CDR3 is made up of 14 amino acids. Trimming removed 1 base from V and 6 bases from J, with 12 bases in between. CDR1 and CDR2 from the germline V gene are SGHRS and YFSETQ. The CDR3 reads CASSLTRKQDTQYF. CDR3 nucleotide sequence: TGCGCCAGCAGCTTGACTAGGAAACAGGATACGCAGTATTTT.

The rearrangement joins TRBV28 to TRBJ2-7, with 7 nucleotides matching TRBD1. The germline V gene has CDR1 MDHEN and CDR2 SYDVKM. The V segment lost 7 bases and the J segment 3 bases; nucleotides outside the gene matches: 9. The CDR3 has 14 amino acids. CDR3 sequence: CASMPGTVIYEQYF. In DNA, the CDR3 is TGTGCCAGCATGCCCGGGACAGTGATCTACGAGCAGTACTTC.

This sequence joins TRBV11-2 and TRBJ2-3; tentatively, D is TRBD2 (6 bases). Per germline, CDR1 SGHAT and CDR2 FQNNGV. Trimming left V 3 bases short and J 2 bases short, with 12 bases between. The CDR3 length is 15 residues. In DNA form, the CDR3 reads TGTGCCAGCAGCTTCACGGCGGGAACCACAGATACGCAGTATTTT. Its protein product is CASSFTAGTTDTQYF. Full variable domain (remainder filled in from reference TRBV11-2 and TRBJ2-3): EAGVAQSPRYKIIEKRQSVAFWCNPISGHATLYWYQQILGQGPKLLIQFQNNGVVDDSQLPKDRFSAERLKGVDSTLKIQPAKLEDSAVYLCASSFTAGTTDTQYFGPGTRLTVL.

The chain has TRBV28 and TRBJ2-5; TRBD2 agrees at 7 bases. The assigned J gene may be wrong: the sequence end matches TRBJ2-7 better. The CDR3 sequence is 18 residues long. Germline CDR1 and CDR2: MDHEN and SYDVKM. The chain's CDR3 is CASSLLPPERGLYYEQYF. CDR3 nucleotide sequence: TGTGCCAGCAGTTTGTTACCCCCCGAGAGGGGACTATACTACGAGCAGTACTTC.

This clone was observed a handful of times. The chain employs TRBV6-5 and TRBJ1-1; TRBD1 is a possible D gene (5 bases). Germline V gene sequence: CDR1 MNHEY, CDR2 SVGAGI. This CDR3 region has 13 residues. The ends were cut back, 6 bases at V and 6 bases at J, with 14 bases in the middle. The CDR3 coding sequence is TGTGCCAGCAGCGGACCGCAGGGCCCTGAAGCTTTCTTT. Protein sequence: CASSGPQGPEAFF.